This is a list of T cell receptor beta chains from one sample in a study of cytomegalovirus exposure and HLA in healthy donors. Method: immunoSEQ multiplex PCR; TCRdb's copy keeps in-frame clones and lacks some. The sample includes under 400,000 clones, about nine tenths of them seen just once. Sequencing was done on a sample of PBMCs. These receptors came from a woman aged 18-29 years in good health and CMV-seronegative. CDR3s include the opening cysteine and the closing phenylalanine or tryptophan. D genes are given only for firm matches. A row's size may be missing; if present it is once, few, many or a size class.

TRBJ2-2	-	TRBV9	TRBD2	CASSVPREGQVQGTNTGELFF	TGTGCCAGCAGCGTACCGAGGGAGGGGCAGGTTCAAGGTACGAACACCGGGGAGCTGTTTTTT
TRBJ2-1	-	TRBV9	-	CASSGWTGLFWNEQFF	TGTGCCAGCAGCGGGTGGACTGGTCTCTTCTGGAATGAGCAGTTCTTC
TRBJ1-2	-	TRBV27	-	CASRSTVYYGYTF	TGTGCCAGCAGATCGACAGTCTACTATGGCTACACCTTC
TRBJ1-1	-	TRBV19	-	CASSIGTNTEAFF	TGTGCCAGTAGTATTGGCACAAACACTGAAGCTTTCTTT
TRBJ2-1	few	TRBV19	-	CASSGGVGQRGEQFF	TGTGCCAGTAGTGGCGGGGTCGGCCAGAGGGGTGAGCAGTTCTTC
TRBJ2-2	-	TRBV4-1	TRBD1	CASSHPGGTGELFF	TGCGCCAGCAGCCATCCAGGGGGCACCGGGGAGCTGTTTTTT
TRBJ1-2	few	TRBV6-5	-	CASTGLSHGGYTF	TGTGCCAGCACCGGACTTTCCCACGGTGGCTACACCTTC
TRBJ2-2	-	TRBV7-8	TRBD1	CASSGSTGTGELFF	TGTGCCAGCAGCGGCTCGACAGGGACCGGGGAGCTGTTTTTT
TRBJ2-3	-	TRBV7-8	TRBD2	CASSLSGGSTDTQYF	TGTGCCAGCAGCTTAAGCGGGGGTAGCACAGATACGCAGTATTTT
TRBJ2-7	few	TRBV4-1	TRBD1	CASSQDPQGAYEQYF	TGCGCCAGCAGCCAAGACCCCCAGGGGGCCTACGAGCAGTACTTC
TRBJ2-2	once	TRBV7-6	-	CASSLGTSNTGELFF	TGTGCCAGCAGCTTAGGGACTTCAAACACCGGGGAGCTGTTTTTT
TRBJ1-3	once	TRBV6-5	-	CASSPTGGSGNTIYF	TGTGCCAGCAGTCCCACCGGGGGGTCTGGAAACACCATATATTTT
TRBJ2-1	-	TRBV10-1	TRBD2	CASSELAGGPYNEQFF	TGCGCCAGCAGTGAGCTAGCGGGAGGGCCCTACAATGAGCAGTTCTTC
TRBJ2-3	-	TRBV19	-	CATRDSSTDTQYF	TGTGCCACTAGGGACTCATCAACAGATACGCAGTATTTT
TRBJ1-5	-	TRBV15	-	CATSREAGFSNQPQHF	TGTGCCACCAGCAGAGAGGCCGGGTTTAGCAATCAGCCCCAGCATTTT
TRBJ1-2	-	TRBV28	TRBD1	CASSLVDRDGYTF	TGTGCCAGCAGTTTAGTGGACAGGGATGGCTACACCTTC
TRBJ2-3	-	TRBV28	TRBD2	CASSKLAGRSPDTQYF	TGTGCCAGCAGCAAGCTAGCGGGCAGGTCCCCAGATACGCAGTATTTT
TRBJ2-3	-	TRBV27	TRBD2	CASSLLPSGGTDTQYF	TGTGCCAGCAGTTTACTGCCTAGCGGGGGCACAGATACGCAGTATTTT
TRBJ2-1	-	TRBV20-1	-	CSARVGGGQFF	TGCAGTGCTAGAGTGGGCGGAGGGCAGTTCTTC
TRBJ2-1	-	TRBV19	-	CASSRDFLEQFF	TGTGCCAGTAGTAGGGACTTCTTGGAGCAGTTCTTC
TRBJ1-2	-	TRBV19	TRBD1	CASRLTGAEGYTF	TGTGCCAGTAGACTAACAGGGGCGGAGGGCTACACCTTC
TRBJ1-1	-	TRBV30	TRBD1	CAWTGGSTEAFF	TGTGCCTGGACAGGGGGCAGCACTGAAGCTTTCTTT
TRBJ2-2	-	TRBV5-1	-	CASSLSGLTGELFF	TGCGCCAGCAGCTTGTCAGGGCTCACCGGGGAGCTGTTTTTT
TRBJ2-2	-	TRBV30	-	CAWLEETGELFF	TGTGCCTGGCTAGAGGAAACCGGGGAGCTGTTTTTT
TRBJ1-4	-	TRBV19	-	CASALGSGAYNEKLFF	TGTGCCAGTGCACTGGGAAGTGGGGCGTATAATGAAAAACTGTTTTTT